These T cell receptor beta chains were read from a single sample in a study of patients and donors after allogeneic stem cell transplantation. TCRdb reprocessed the RT-PCR reads via MiXCR and lists one record per CDR3 protein. This table holds more than 850,000 distinct CDR3 sequences, about a sixth found once. The sequenced sample consisted of blood, either unsorted or a sorted T cell fraction (not recorded which). Receptor source: a human donor who was either an allogeneic HSCT recipient or a stem cell or donor lymphocyte infusion donor (not recorded which). It is not recorded whose cells these are; they may come from a transplant donor. Both conserved end residues are part of each CDR3. D genes are given only for firm matches. The size field is filled for only some rows; it gives once, few, many or a size class.

clone size	D gene	V gene	J gene	CDR3 protein	CDR3 DNA
-	-	TRBV5-1	TRBJ1-4	CASSLGGAGNEKLFF	TGCGCCAGCAGCTTGGGAGGGGCCGGTAATGAAAAACTGTTTTTT
-	-	TRBV7-6	TRBJ1-5	CASSSDPLGPQHF	TGTGCCAGCAGCTCTGACCCCTTAGGGCCCCAGCATTTT
-	-	TRBV9	TRBJ2-3	CASSAGNTQYF	TGTGCCAGCAGCGCCGGGAATACGCAGTATTTT
once	-	TRBV4-3	TRBJ2-2	CASSPRTPRDTGELFF	TGCGCCAGCAGCCCACGGACACCAAGGGACACCGGGGAGCTGTTTTTT
few	-	TRBV4-3	TRBJ1-2	CASSQDPGFDGYTF	TGCGCCAGCAGCCAAGACCCAGGGTTTGATGGCTACACCTTC
-	-	TRBV4-2	TRBJ1-2	CASSQDWGSAYGYTF	TGTGCCAGCAGCCAAGATTGGGGTTCCGCCTATGGCTACACCTTC
few	-	TRBV6-5	TRBJ2-1	CASSSFLGPALNEQFF	TGTGCCAGCAGTTCCTTTCTAGGGCCTGCTCTCAATGAGCAGTTCTTC
-	-	TRBV20-1	TRBJ2-1	CSATPSWEANEQFF	TGCAGTGCTACCCCATCGTGGGAGGCTAATGAGCAGTTCTTC
-	-	TRBV4-3	TRBJ1-1	CASSQDLTGRNTEAFF	TGCGCCAGCAGCCAAGATTTGACGGGGAGGAACACTGAAGCTTTCTTT
few	TRBD1	TRBV4-1	TRBJ2-7	CASSRDRVFHEQYF	TGCGCCAGCAGCCGGGACAGGGTCTTCCACGAGCAGTACTTC
-	-	TRBV7-3	TRBJ1-3	CASSISGTAGNTIYF	TGTGCCAGCAGCATTTCCGGGACGGCTGGAAACACCATATATTTT
-	TRBD1	TRBV12-3/TRBV12-4	TRBJ1-2	CASRDRGYDYGYTF	TGTGCCAGCAGGGACAGGGGGTATGACTATGGCTACACCTTC
-	-	TRBV30	TRBJ2-3	CAWSGPSTDTQYF	TGTGCCTGGAGTGGTCCTAGCACAGATACGCAGTATTTT
-	-	TRBV2	TRBJ1-3	CASSEGTHLSGNTIYF	TGTGCCAGCAGTGAAGGGACTCACCTCTCTGGAAACACCATATATTTT
-	TRBD2	TRBV11-2	TRBJ2-1	CASSRDEELAWNEQFF	TGTGCCAGCAGCCGGGACGAGGAACTAGCGTGGAATGAGCAGTTCTTC
-	TRBD2	TRBV4-2	TRBJ2-2	CASSQDFETSGSLNTGELFF	TGTGCCAGCAGCCAAGATTTTGAGACTAGCGGGAGTTTGAACACCGGGGAGCTGTTTTTT
-	-	TRBV30	TRBJ2-5	CAWSVKGPSRETQYF	TGTGCCTGGAGTGTAAAAGGGCCGTCGCGGGAGACCCAGTACTTC
many	-	TRBV5-1	TRBJ1-1	CASSLLQLNTEAFF	TGCGCCAGCAGCTTGTTACAGTTGAACACTGAAGCTTTCTTT
-	TRBD2	TRBV24-1	TRBJ2-1	CATSDQGTSTYNEQFF	TGTGCCACCAGTGACCAAGGGACTAGCACCTACAATGAGCAGTTCTTC
-	-	TRBV4-3	TRBJ2-2	CASSQGAGRNTGELFF	TGCGCCAGCAGCCAAGGGGCGGGCCGGAACACCGGGGAGCTGTTTTTT
-	-	TRBV7-9	TRBJ2-6	CASSSGQLLSGANVLTF	TGTGCCAGCAGCTCCGGACAGCTCCTCTCTGGGGCCAACGTCCTGACTTTC
-	-	TRBV4-1	TRBJ1-1	CASSQVGSGWSTEAFF	TGCGCCAGCAGCCAAGTCGGTTCCGGGTGGAGCACTGAAGCTTTCTTT
-	-	TRBV4-3	TRBJ2-1	CASSQEADSYNEQFF	TGCGCCAGCAGCCAAGAAGCGGACAGCTACAATGAGCAGTTCTTC
few	-	TRBV5-5	TRBJ2-7	CASSLWDGGSYEQYF	TGTGCCAGCAGCTTATGGGACGGTGGCTCCTACGAGCAGTACTTC
-	-	TRBV4-2	TRBJ1-2	CASTSGTTLYGYTF	TGTGCCAGCACCTCAGGGACCACTCTCTATGGCTACACCTTC
-	TRBD1	TRBV11-3	TRBJ2-3	CASTNQRGTDTDTQYF	TGTGCCAGCACAAACCAGAGGGGGACAGACACAGATACGCAGTATTTT
many	-	TRBV12-3/TRBV12-4	TRBJ2-2	CASSLGGIAGELFF	TGTGCCAGCAGTTTAGGTGGGATAGCCGGGGAGCTGTTTTTT
-	-	TRBV5-1	TRBJ2-3	CASSVDTRPVDTQYF	TGCGCCAGCAGCGTTGACACGCGCCCCGTGGATACGCAGTATTTT
-	-	TRBV6-1	TRBJ2-7	CATITGFPFYEQYF	TGTGCCACCATAACAGGGTTCCCATTCTACGAGCAGTACTTC
-	TRBD2	TRBV12-3/TRBV12-4	TRBJ2-2	CAWPGGGKIGTGELFF	TGTGCTTGGCCCGGGGGAGGGAAAATAGGGACCGGGGAGCTGTTTTTT
few	-	TRBV12-3/TRBV12-4	TRBJ1-5	CASSLDPTGMGNQPQHF	TGTGCCAGCAGTTTAGATCCCACAGGGATGGGCAATCAGCCCCAGCATTTT
few	-	TRBV5-1	TRBJ2-5	CATASSGPQETQYF	TGCGCCACCGCTTCCTCAGGGCCGCAAGAGACCCAGTACTTC
few	-	TRBV12-3/TRBV12-4	TRBJ2-3	CASSLGIGSLSTDTQYF	TGTGCCAGCAGTTTGGGTATTGGTAGCCTGTCCACAGATACGCAGTATTTT
few	TRBD2	TRBV6-5	TRBJ2-1	CASSYWTSGVSYNEQFF	TGTGCCAGCAGTTACTGGACTAGCGGAGTTTCCTACAATGAGCAGTTCTTC
few	TRBD1	TRBV3-1	TRBJ1-1	CASSQDRTGATEAFF	TGTGCCAGCAGCCAAGATCGAACAGGGGCCACTGAAGCTTTCTTT